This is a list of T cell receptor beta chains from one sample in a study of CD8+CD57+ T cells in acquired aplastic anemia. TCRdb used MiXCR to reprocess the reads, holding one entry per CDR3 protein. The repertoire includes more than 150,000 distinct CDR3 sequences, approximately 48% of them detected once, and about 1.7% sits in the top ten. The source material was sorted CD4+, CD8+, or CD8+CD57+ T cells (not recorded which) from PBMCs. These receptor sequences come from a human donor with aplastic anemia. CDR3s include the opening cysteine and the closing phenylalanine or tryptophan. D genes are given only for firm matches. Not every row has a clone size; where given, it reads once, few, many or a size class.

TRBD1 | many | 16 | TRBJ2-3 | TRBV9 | CASSVVGTGLTDTQYF | TGTGCCAGCAGCGTAGTCGGGACAGGCCTCACAGATACGCAGTATTTT
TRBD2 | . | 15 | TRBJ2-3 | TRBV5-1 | CASSLSGTSSDTQYF | TGCGCCAGCAGCTTGAGTGGGACTAGCTCAGATACGCAGTATTTT
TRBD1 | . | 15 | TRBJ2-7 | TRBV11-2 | CASSLDGDRGGEQYF | TGTGCCAGCAGCTTAGATGGGGACAGGGGAGGAGAGCAGTACTTC
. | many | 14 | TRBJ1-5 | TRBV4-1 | CASSQEGTSQPQHF | TGCGCCAGCAGCCAAGAAGGGACATCTCAGCCCCAGCATTTT
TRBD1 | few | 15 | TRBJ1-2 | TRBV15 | CATSNPGQANYGYTF | TGTGCCACCAGCAACCCAGGACAGGCCAACTATGGCTACACCTTC
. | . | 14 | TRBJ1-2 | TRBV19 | CASSRRMGATGYTF | TGTGCCAGCTCGAGGAGGATGGGAGCGACCGGCTACACCTTC
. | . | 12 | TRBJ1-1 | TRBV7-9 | CASSKKANEAFF | TGTGCCAGCAGCAAAAAGGCCAATGAAGCTTTCTTT
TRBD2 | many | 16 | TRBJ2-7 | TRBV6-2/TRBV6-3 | CASNPGAGRSSYEQYF | TGTGCCAGCAACCCAGGAGCGGGACGGAGCTCCTACGAGCAGTACTTC
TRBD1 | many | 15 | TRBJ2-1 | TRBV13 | CASSLGTGVYNEQFF | TGTGCCAGCAGCCTCGGGACAGGGGTTTACAATGAGCAGTTCTTC
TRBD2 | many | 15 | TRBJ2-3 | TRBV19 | CATAGLAVGTDTQYF | TGTGCCACAGCCGGCCTAGCGGTAGGGACAGATACGCAGTATTTT
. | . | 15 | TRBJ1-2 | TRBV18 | CASSPESVGVYGYTF | TGTGCCAGCTCACCTGAATCCGTAGGGGTTTATGGCTACACCTTC
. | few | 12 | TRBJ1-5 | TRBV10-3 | CAISAGDQPQHF | TGTGCCATCAGTGCCGGTGATCAGCCCCAGCATTTT
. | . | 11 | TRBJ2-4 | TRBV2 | CASKVGAVRYF | TGTGCCAGCAAGGTGGGGGCAGTTCGGTACTTC
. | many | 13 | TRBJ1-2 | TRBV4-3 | CASSQGSGWGYTF | TGCGCCAGCAGCCAAGGTTCAGGGTGGGGCTACACCTTC
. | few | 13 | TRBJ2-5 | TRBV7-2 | CASSLVRGETQYF | TGTGCCAGCAGCTTAGTGAGAGGAGAGACCCAGTACTTC
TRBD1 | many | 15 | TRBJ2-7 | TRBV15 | CATSNDRGLSYEQYF | TGTGCCACCAGCAATGACAGGGGGCTCTCCTACGAGCAGTACTTC
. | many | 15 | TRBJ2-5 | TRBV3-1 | CASSQEQGGQETQYF | TGTGCCAGCAGCCAAGAACAGGGAGGACAAGAGACCCAGTACTTC
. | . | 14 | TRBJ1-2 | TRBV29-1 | CSVETTGTNYGYTF | TGCAGCGTTGAGACGACAGGAACAAACTATGGCTACACCTTC
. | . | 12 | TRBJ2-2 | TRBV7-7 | CAREAGSGELFF | TGTGCTAGAGAGGCAGGGAGCGGGGAGCTGTTTTTT
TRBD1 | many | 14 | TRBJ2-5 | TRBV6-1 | CASSLDRARETQYF | TGTGCCAGCAGTCTAGACAGGGCCCGGGAGACCCAGTACTTC